This TCR beta chain is drawn from a study of shared clonotypes between healthy human individuals. At the level of the study: Every donor yielded three CD4 naive, three CD4 memory, two CD8 naive and one CD8 memory plate.

CDR1 MDHEN and CDR2 SYDVKM come from the germline V gene. The CDR3 sequence is 16 residues long. The V and J ends lost 4 bases and 0 bases respectively, with 15 bases between them. Subsets obtained from CD4+ cells comprised CD45RA+ naive and CD45RA-negative memory cells. Using immunoSEQ multiplex PCR, the repertoire was profiled, and TCRdb retains in-frame clones only, with some absent. This table holds around 1.1 million clones, approximately 75% found once. Material for sequencing was memory CD4+ T cells from PBMCs. The subset was: CD45RA-negative fraction. The clonotype was recovered from a man between 18 and 29 years old in good health. Some clones in this sample may be carry-over from other donors' samples. The V and J genes are TRBV28 and TRBJ1-1, with D uncertain. The CDR3 DNA reads TGTGCCAGCAGTTCTGTCCCTGGATCAATGAACACTGAAGCTTTCTTT. Translating gives CASSSVPGSMNTEAFF.